This T cell receptor (beta chain) was retrieved from a study of blood T cells in healthy people across ages. The wider study: Template switching captured about one barcoded beta molecule per two T cells. Broader study findings: There was a strong correlation between TCR beta diversity and naive T cell percentage.

This CDR3 contains 14 residues. Germline CDR1 is LGHNA and CDR2 is YNFKEQ. The V gene lost 0 bases and the J gene lost 0 bases, with 6 bases spanning the gap. For the second PCR, which ran for about 7 to 12 cycles, a sample-barcoded 5' primer and a J-beta primer mix were used. TCRdb reprocessed the 5' RACE reads with MiXCR, giving one entry per CDR3 protein. The sample records over 1,300,000 distinct CDR3 sequences, around 59% being singletons. About this clonotype itself: Its antigen is unknown.

The chain has TRBV4-2 and TRBJ2-7; D unclear. This receptor was obtained from a man aged 18 to 30 in good health. Sequenced sample: blood. CDR3 in DNA: TGTGCCAGCAGCCAAGACCCCAACTCCTACGAGCAGTACTTC. This translates into CASSQDPNSYEQYF.